Listed below are T cell receptor beta chains from one sample, sequenced in a study of blood T cell repertoires in COVID-19. Using immunoSEQ multiplex PCR, the repertoire was profiled, and TCRdb retains in-frame clones only, with some absent. This table has more than 300,000 clones, around 87% appearing once. The sample was peripheral blood. These receptors originate from a young woman with COVID-19, enrolled during active disease. CDR3s include the opening cysteine and the closing phenylalanine or tryptophan. Fields, in order: D gene, clone size, J gene, V gene, CDR3 DNA, CDR3 protein. D genes are given only for firm matches. A row's size may be missing; if present it is once, few, many or a size class.

d_call: TRBD1
clone_size: -
j_call: TRBJ1-3
v_call: TRBV9
cdr3_nt: TGTGCCAGCAACTCATTGGACAGGGGAAACACCATATATTTT
cdr3_aa: CASNSLDRGNTIYF

d_call: -
clone_size: -
j_call: TRBJ1-5
v_call: TRBV27
cdr3_nt: TGTGCCAGCAGTTTATCGGGACACGAAAAGCCCCAGCATTTT
cdr3_aa: CASSLSGHEKPQHF

d_call: -
clone_size: -
j_call: TRBJ2-1
v_call: TRBV4-1
cdr3_nt: TGCGCCAGCAGCCCCATGACCGGGGTTGAGCAGTTCTTC
cdr3_aa: CASSPMTGVEQFF

d_call: TRBD2
clone_size: -
j_call: TRBJ2-3
v_call: TRBV28
cdr3_nt: TGTGCCAGCAGTTTGGTGGCGGGAGAGGCAGATACGCAGTATTTT
cdr3_aa: CASSLVAGEADTQYF

d_call: TRBD1
clone_size: -
j_call: TRBJ2-6
v_call: TRBV5-1
cdr3_nt: TGCGCCAGCAGCCGAATGGGACAGGGGGCAGGCGGGGCCAACGTCCTGACTTTC
cdr3_aa: CASSRMGQGAGGANVLTF

d_call: TRBD2
clone_size: -
j_call: TRBJ2-1
v_call: TRBV3-1/TRBV3-2
cdr3_nt: TGTGCCAGCAGACGGAGACTAGCGGGTCATGATGAGCAGTTCTTC
cdr3_aa: CASRRRLAGHDEQFF

d_call: -
clone_size: -
j_call: TRBJ2-1
v_call: TRBV11-2
cdr3_nt: TGTGCCAGCAGCTTAGGAAAGCTATACAATGAGCAGTTCTTC
cdr3_aa: CASSLGKLYNEQFF

d_call: -
clone_size: -
j_call: TRBJ2-2
v_call: TRBV12-3/TRBV12-4
cdr3_nt: TGTGCCAGCAGCCGCACCGGTCAGGCGAGGCTGTTTTTT
cdr3_aa: CASSRTGQARLFF

d_call: TRBD2
clone_size: -
j_call: TRBJ2-3
v_call: TRBV6-5
cdr3_nt: TGTGCCACTTCGGGACTAGCGGGAGATACAGATACGCAGTATTTT
cdr3_aa: CATSGLAGDTDTQYF

d_call: -
clone_size: -
j_call: TRBJ2-7
v_call: TRBV18
cdr3_nt: TGTGCCAGCTCACGCGAAACAGGGCCCTACGAGCAGTACTTC
cdr3_aa: CASSRETGPYEQYF

d_call: TRBD2
clone_size: -
j_call: TRBJ2-3
v_call: TRBV5-6
cdr3_nt: TGTGCCAGCAGCGGCCCCGGGACTAGCAAAGATACGCAGTATTTT
cdr3_aa: CASSGPGTSKDTQYF

d_call: -
clone_size: -
j_call: TRBJ1-1
v_call: TRBV12-3/TRBV12-4
cdr3_nt: TGTGCCAGCACCCCGCTGGGTCACGGGGCTTTCTTT
cdr3_aa: CASTPLGHGAFF

d_call: -
clone_size: -
j_call: TRBJ2-5
v_call: TRBV7-2
cdr3_nt: TGTGCCAGCACCCCCCCGGGAGCGCAAGAGACCCAGTACTTC
cdr3_aa: CASTPPGAQETQYF

d_call: -
clone_size: -
j_call: TRBJ2-2
v_call: TRBV10-1
cdr3_nt: TGCGCCAGCAGTGAGGTCGGGAGAGACACCGGGGAGCTGTTTTTT
cdr3_aa: CASSEVGRDTGELFF

d_call: -
clone_size: -
j_call: TRBJ2-5
v_call: TRBV3-1/TRBV3-2
cdr3_nt: TGTGCCAGCAGCCAGAGAAGCGCCTTGGAGACCCAGTACTTC
cdr3_aa: CASSQRSALETQYF

d_call: -
clone_size: -
j_call: TRBJ2-7
v_call: TRBV11-2
cdr3_nt: TGTGCCAGCAGCCCGACTTGGCTAGAGCCCTACGAGCAGTACTTC
cdr3_aa: CASSPTWLEPYEQYF

d_call: TRBD1
clone_size: -
j_call: TRBJ2-5
v_call: TRBV19
cdr3_nt: TGTGCCAGTAGTATATCCCCCGGGACAGGGCAGACCCAGTACTTC
cdr3_aa: CASSISPGTGQTQYF

d_call: -
clone_size: -
j_call: TRBJ2-7
v_call: TRBV6-5
cdr3_nt: TGTGCCACCGGGGCCTACGAGCAGTACTTC
cdr3_aa: CATGAYEQYF

d_call: -
clone_size: once
j_call: TRBJ1-1
v_call: TRBV12-5
cdr3_nt: TGTGCTAGTGGTCCGGACAGCTCCCACGAAGCTTTCTTT
cdr3_aa: CASGPDSSHEAFF

d_call: TRBD1
clone_size: few
j_call: TRBJ2-7
v_call: TRBV7-9
cdr3_nt: TGTGCCAGCAGCCCAACCCGGACAGGGACCTACGAGCAGTACTTC
cdr3_aa: CASSPTRTGTYEQYF

d_call: TRBD1
clone_size: -
j_call: TRBJ2-2
v_call: TRBV15
cdr3_nt: TGTGCCACCAGCGGACGGACAGGGGGCACCGGGGAGCTGTTTTTT
cdr3_aa: CATSGRTGGTGELFF

d_call: TRBD2
clone_size: -
j_call: TRBJ2-1
v_call: TRBV5-4
cdr3_nt: TGTGCCAGCAGCTTTTGGGAGGGATTTTACAATGAGCAGTTCTTC
cdr3_aa: CASSFWEGFYNEQFF

d_call: TRBD2
clone_size: -
j_call: TRBJ2-5
v_call: TRBV14
cdr3_nt: TGTGCCAGCAGCCAAGGGACTAGCGGGCAAACGACCCAGTACTTC
cdr3_aa: CASSQGTSGQTTQYF

d_call: -
clone_size: -
j_call: TRBJ1-3
v_call: TRBV18
cdr3_nt: TGTGCCAGCTCACTCAACGAAGGGGGGGTTCCTGGAAACACCATATATTTT
cdr3_aa: CASSLNEGGVPGNTIYF

d_call: -
clone_size: -
j_call: TRBJ2-7
v_call: TRBV18
cdr3_nt: TGTGCCAGCTCACCGATCCAGTACGAGCAGTACTTC
cdr3_aa: CASSPIQYEQYF

d_call: -
clone_size: -
j_call: TRBJ1-1
v_call: TRBV14
cdr3_nt: TGTGCCAGCAGCCAAGGACAAAACACTGAAGCTTTCTTT
cdr3_aa: CASSQGQNTEAFF

d_call: TRBD2
clone_size: -
j_call: TRBJ2-4
v_call: TRBV9
cdr3_nt: TGTGCCAGTAGCCCAGTAGCGGGAAAAAACATTCAGTACTTC
cdr3_aa: CASSPVAGKNIQYF

d_call: -
clone_size: -
j_call: TRBJ1-5
v_call: TRBV28
cdr3_nt: TGTGCCAGCACCTCTACGAGCAATCAGCCCCAGCATTTT
cdr3_aa: CASTSTSNQPQHF

d_call: -
clone_size: -
j_call: TRBJ2-1
v_call: TRBV15
cdr3_nt: TGTGCCACCAGGGCCGGGCAGGGACAAAATGAGCAGTTCTTC
cdr3_aa: CATRAGQGQNEQFF

d_call: -
clone_size: -
j_call: TRBJ2-3
v_call: TRBV24-1
cdr3_nt: TGTGCCACCAGTGAACATGGACAGCCGGATACGCAGTATTTT
cdr3_aa: CATSEHGQPDTQYF

d_call: -
clone_size: few
j_call: TRBJ1-3
v_call: TRBV9
cdr3_nt: TGTGCCAGCAGCGTAGTTCAGGGGCCTGGAAACACCATATATTTT
cdr3_aa: CASSVVQGPGNTIYF

d_call: TRBD2
clone_size: once
j_call: TRBJ2-3
v_call: TRBV6-5
cdr3_nt: TGTGCCAGCAGTTACTCGAGCGGGATAGGCACAGATACGCAGTATTTT
cdr3_aa: CASSYSSGIGTDTQYF

d_call: -
clone_size: -
j_call: TRBJ2-2
v_call: TRBV11-2
cdr3_nt: TGTGCCAGCAGCCCTTGGGCCGCCGGAGGGGAGCTGTTTTTT
cdr3_aa: CASSPWAAGGELFF

d_call: -
clone_size: once
j_call: TRBJ2-7
v_call: TRBV2
cdr3_nt: TGTGCCAGCAGTGTAGCCAGCTACGAGCAGTACTTC
cdr3_aa: CASSVASYEQYF

d_call: -
clone_size: -
j_call: TRBJ2-5
v_call: TRBV28
cdr3_nt: TGTGCCAGCAGTTTACCACTAATCCCAACCCAGTACTTC
cdr3_aa: CASSLPLIPTQYF

d_call: TRBD1
clone_size: -
j_call: TRBJ1-1
v_call: TRBV5-5
cdr3_nt: TGTGCCAGCAGCTTAGTACGTGGACAGGGGGCTTTCTTT
cdr3_aa: CASSLVRGQGAFF

d_call: -
clone_size: -
j_call: TRBJ2-5
v_call: TRBV5-1
cdr3_nt: TGCGCCAGCAGCTATACGAATCGGGGGTCCCCGGCCCAGTACTTC
cdr3_aa: CASSYTNRGSPAQYF

d_call: TRBD1
clone_size: few
j_call: TRBJ1-5
v_call: TRBV4-1
cdr3_nt: TGCGCCAGCAGCCAAGTGGGGACAGGGAGCAATCAGCCCCAGCATTTT
cdr3_aa: CASSQVGTGSNQPQHF

d_call: TRBD1
clone_size: -
j_call: TRBJ1-1
v_call: TRBV11-1
cdr3_nt: TGTGCCAGCAGGGCTGAAGAAGGACAGGGGAACACTGAAGCTTTCTTT
cdr3_aa: CASRAEEGQGNTEAFF

d_call: -
clone_size: -
j_call: TRBJ2-1
v_call: TRBV5-1
cdr3_nt: TGCGCCAGCAGCCCACCCGGGACTGGGTACAATGAGCAGTTCTTC
cdr3_aa: CASSPPGTGYNEQFF

d_call: -
clone_size: -
j_call: TRBJ2-2
v_call: TRBV13
cdr3_nt: TGTGCCAGCAGCTTAGAGATGGCCCCCCGGGGCACCGGGGAGCTGTTTTTT
cdr3_aa: CASSLEMAPRGTGELFF

d_call: TRBD2
clone_size: -
j_call: TRBJ2-7
v_call: TRBV5-1
cdr3_nt: TGCGCCAGCAGCTTCTCCGCCTCACTAGCGGGAGACGAGCAGTACTTC
cdr3_aa: CASSFSASLAGDEQYF